The sequence of this TCR beta chain was determined in a study of PD-1 blockade in classical Hodgkin lymphoma. As regards this clone: Antigen unknown.

Sequencing used immunoSEQ multiplex PCR; TCRdb keeps in-frame clones, though not all of them. The repertoire holds tens of thousands of clones, with approximately 80% as singletons. As for time point: cycle 4 day 1 (C4D1), after 5 to 7 weeks of nivolumab. Every patient relapsed after autologous stem cell transplantation, and brentuximab vedotin exposure varied. Under best response, outcomes were complete response, partial response or progressive disease. Broader study findings: By C4D1, diversity of CD4+ TCRs had risen significantly, whereas that of CD8+ TCRs had not. Reports indicated that newly diagnosed patients had lower baseline TCR diversity than healthy donors did. Complete responders started with a diversity level that resembled newly diagnosed patients at baseline.

CDR1 and CDR2 (germline): SGHRS, YFSETQ. Trimming at V came to 5 bases and at J to 8 bases, leaving 12 bases not matched to a gene. The CDR3 extends over 14 amino acids. This material consisted of peripheral blood mononuclear cells (PBMCs), taken before the fourth cycle of nivolumab. The rearrangement links TRBV5-1 to TRBJ1-2; 7 nucleotides match TRBD1. The TCR comes from a human donor with classical Hodgkin lymphoma. The CDR3 loop reads CASRQGMGLGGYTF. CDR3 nucleotides: TGCGCCAGCAGACAGGGGATGGGGTTGGGCGGCTACACCTTC.